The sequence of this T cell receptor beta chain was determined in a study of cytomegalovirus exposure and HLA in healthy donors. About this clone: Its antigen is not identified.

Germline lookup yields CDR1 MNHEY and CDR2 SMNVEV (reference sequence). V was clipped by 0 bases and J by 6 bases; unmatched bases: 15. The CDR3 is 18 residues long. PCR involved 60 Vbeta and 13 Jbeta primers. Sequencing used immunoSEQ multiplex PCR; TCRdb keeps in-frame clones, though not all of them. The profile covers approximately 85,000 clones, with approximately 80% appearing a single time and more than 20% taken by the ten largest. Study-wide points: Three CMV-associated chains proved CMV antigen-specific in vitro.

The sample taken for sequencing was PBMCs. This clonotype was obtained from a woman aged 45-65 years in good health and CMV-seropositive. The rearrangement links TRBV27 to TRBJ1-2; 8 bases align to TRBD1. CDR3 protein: CASSLSPNSRGRSNGYTF. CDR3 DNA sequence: TGTGCCAGCAGTTTATCGCCCAATTCCAGGGGGCGCAGCAATGGCTACACCTTC.